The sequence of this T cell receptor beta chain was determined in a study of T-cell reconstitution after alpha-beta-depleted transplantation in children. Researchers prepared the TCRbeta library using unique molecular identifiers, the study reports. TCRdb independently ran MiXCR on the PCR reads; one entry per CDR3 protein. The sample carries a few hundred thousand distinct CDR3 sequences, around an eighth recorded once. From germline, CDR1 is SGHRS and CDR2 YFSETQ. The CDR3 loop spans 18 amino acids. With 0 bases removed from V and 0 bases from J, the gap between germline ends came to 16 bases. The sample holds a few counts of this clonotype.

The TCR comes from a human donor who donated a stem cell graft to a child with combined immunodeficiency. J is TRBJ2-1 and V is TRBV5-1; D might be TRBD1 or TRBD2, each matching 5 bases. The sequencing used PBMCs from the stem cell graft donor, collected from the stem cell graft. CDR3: CASSLGGWGESSYNEQFF. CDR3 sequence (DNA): TGCGCCAGCAGCTTGGGGGGGTGGGGAGAGAGCTCCTACAATGAGCAGTTCTTC.